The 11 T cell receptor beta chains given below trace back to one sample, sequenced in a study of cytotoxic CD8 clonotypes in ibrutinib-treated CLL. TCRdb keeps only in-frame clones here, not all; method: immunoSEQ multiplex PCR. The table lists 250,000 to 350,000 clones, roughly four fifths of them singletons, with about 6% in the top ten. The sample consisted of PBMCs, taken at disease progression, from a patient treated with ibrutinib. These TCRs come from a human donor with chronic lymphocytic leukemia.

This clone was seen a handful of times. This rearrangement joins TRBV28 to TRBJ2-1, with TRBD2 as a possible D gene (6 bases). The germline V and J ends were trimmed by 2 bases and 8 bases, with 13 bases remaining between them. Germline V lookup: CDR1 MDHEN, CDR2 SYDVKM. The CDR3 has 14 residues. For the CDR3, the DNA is TGTGCCAGCAGTTTAGGAGGGAACCGGGATGAGCAGTTCTTC. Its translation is CASSLGGNRDEQFF.

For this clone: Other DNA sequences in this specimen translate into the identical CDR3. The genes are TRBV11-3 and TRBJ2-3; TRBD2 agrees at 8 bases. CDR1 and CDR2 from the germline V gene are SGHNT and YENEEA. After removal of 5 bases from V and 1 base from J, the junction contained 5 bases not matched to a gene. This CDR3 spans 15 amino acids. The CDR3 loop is CASSPGLAGTDTQYF. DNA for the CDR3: TGTGCCAGCAGCCCTGGACTAGCCGGCACAGATACGCAGTATTTT.

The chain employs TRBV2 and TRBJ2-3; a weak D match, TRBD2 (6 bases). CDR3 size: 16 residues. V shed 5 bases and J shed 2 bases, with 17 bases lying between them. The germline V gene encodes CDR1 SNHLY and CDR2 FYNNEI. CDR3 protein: CASSRLREVVTDTQYF. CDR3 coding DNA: TGTGCCAGCAGTCGTCTCAGGGAGGTTGTCACAGATACGCAGTATTTT. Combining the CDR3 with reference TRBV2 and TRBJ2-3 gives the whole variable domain EPEVTQTPSHQVTQMGQEVILRCVPISNHLYFYWYRQILGQKVEFLVSFYNNEISEKSEIFDDQFSVERPDGSNFTLKIRSTKLEDSAMYFCASSRLREVVTDTQYFGPGTRLTVL.

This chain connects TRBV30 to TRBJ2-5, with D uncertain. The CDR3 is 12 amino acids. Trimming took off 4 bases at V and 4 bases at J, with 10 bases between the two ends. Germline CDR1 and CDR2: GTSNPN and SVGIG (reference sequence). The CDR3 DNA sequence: TGTGCCTGGATAAAAACCGGAGAGACCCAGTACTTC. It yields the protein CAWIKTGETQYF.

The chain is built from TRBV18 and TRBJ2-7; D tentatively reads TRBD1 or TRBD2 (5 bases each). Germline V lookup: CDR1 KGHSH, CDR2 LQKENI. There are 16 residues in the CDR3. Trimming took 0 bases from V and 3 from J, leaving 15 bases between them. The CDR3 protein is CASSPPPVGVCYEQYF. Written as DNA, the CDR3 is TGTGCCAGCTCACCACCGCCGGTGGGGGTCTGCTACGAGCAGTACTTC.

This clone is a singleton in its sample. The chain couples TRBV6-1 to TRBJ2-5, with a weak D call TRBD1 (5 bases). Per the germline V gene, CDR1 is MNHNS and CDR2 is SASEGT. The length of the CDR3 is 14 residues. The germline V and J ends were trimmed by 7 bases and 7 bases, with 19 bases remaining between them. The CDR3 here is CASNPSTGLSTQYF. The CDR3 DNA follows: TGTGCCAGCAACCCGAGTACAGGTCTTTCGACCCAGTACTTC.

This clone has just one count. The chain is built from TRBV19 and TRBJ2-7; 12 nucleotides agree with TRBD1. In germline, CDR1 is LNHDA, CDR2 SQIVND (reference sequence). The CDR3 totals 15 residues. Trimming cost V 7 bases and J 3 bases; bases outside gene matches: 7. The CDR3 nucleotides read TGTGCCAGTACCATGGGACAGGGGGCTGGCTACGAGCAGTACTTC. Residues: CASTMGQGAGYEQYF. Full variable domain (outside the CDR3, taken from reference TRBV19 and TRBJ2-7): DGGITQSPKYLFRKEGQNVTLSCEQNLNHDAMYWYRQDPGQGLRLIYYSQIVNDFQKGDIAEGYSVSREKKESFPLTVTSAQKNPTAFYLCASTMGQGAGYEQYFGPGTRLTVT.

The CDR3 sequence is CASSQMDRGRDEQYF. In DNA, the CDR3 is TGCGCCAGCAGCCAAATGGACAGGGGGCGCGACGAGCAGTACTTC. V usage is TRBV4-1 and J usage is TRBJ2-7; 11 nucleotides match TRBD1. CDR1 is MGHRA, CDR2 YSYEKL, per germline. Germline trimming cut 2 bases from V and 5 bases from J; bases unmatched to any gene: 5. The length of the CDR3 is 15 residues.

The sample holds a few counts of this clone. This chain's CDR3 is CASSENGEDGYTF. In DNA form, the CDR3 reads TGCGCCAGCAGTGAGAATGGGGAGGATGGCTACACCTTC. The rearrangement uses TRBV10-2 and TRBJ1-2; D gene unclear. V lost 2 bases and J lost 6, with 10 bases in between. This CDR3 spans 13 amino acids. Germline V gene data show CDR1 as WSHSY and CDR2 as SAAADI.

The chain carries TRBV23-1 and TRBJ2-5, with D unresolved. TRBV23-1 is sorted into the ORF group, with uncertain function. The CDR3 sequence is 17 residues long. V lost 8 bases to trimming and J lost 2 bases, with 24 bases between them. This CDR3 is CASRVRQKSPYQETQYF. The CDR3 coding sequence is TGCGCCAGCCGTGTGAGGCAGAAGAGTCCTTATCAAGAGACCCAGTACTTC.

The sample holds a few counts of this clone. The CDR3: CASSPGLEGSEQFF. The CDR3 nucleotides read TGTGCCAGCAGCCCCGGTCTGGAGGGGAGTGAGCAGTTCTTC. The V and J genes are TRBV25-1 and TRBJ2-1, with D possibly TRBD2 on 6 matching bases. CDR1 MGHDK and CDR2 SYGVNS come from the germline V gene. V was clipped by 6 bases and J by 9 bases, with 18 bases between them. CDR3 length equals 14 residues.